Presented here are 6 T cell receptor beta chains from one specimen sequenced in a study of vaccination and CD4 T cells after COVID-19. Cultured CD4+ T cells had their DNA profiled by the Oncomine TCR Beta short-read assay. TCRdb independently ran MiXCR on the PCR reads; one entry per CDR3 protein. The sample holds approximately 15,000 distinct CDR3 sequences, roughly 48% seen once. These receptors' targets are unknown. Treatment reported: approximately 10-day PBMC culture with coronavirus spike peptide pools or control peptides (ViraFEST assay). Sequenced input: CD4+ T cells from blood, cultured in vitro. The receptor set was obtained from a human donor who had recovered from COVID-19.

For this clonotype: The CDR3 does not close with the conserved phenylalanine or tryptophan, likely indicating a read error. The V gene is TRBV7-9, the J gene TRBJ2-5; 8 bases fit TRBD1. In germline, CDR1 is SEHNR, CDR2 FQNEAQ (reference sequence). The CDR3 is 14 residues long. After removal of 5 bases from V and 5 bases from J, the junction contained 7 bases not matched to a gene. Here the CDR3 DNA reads TGTGCCAGCAGCACCGGACAGGGTCAGGAGACCCAGTACTAC. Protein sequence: CASSTGQGQETQYY.

CDR3 DNA sequence: TGTGCCAGCAGCTTACAGGGCCAAGAGACCCAGTACTTC. It encodes CASSLQGQETQYF. The V gene is TRBV7-6, the J gene TRBJ2-5, with D perhaps matching TRBD1 (5 bases). The germline gives CDR1 SGHVS, CDR2 FNYEAQ. The V and J ends lost 2 bases and 1 base respectively, with 5 bases between them. CDR3 length: 13 amino acids.

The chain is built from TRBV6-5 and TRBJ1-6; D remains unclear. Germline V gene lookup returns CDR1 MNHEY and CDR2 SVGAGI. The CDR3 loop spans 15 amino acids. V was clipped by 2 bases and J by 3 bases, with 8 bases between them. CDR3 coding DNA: TGTGCCAGCAGTTACCAGAGCTACTATAATTCACCCCTCCACTTT. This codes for CASSYQSYYNSPLHF.

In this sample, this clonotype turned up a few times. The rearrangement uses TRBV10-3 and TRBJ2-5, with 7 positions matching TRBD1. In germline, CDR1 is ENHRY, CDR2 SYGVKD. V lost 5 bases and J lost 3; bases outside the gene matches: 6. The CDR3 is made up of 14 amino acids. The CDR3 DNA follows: TGTGCCATCAGTACGACAGGGCCCAAAGAGACCCAGTACTTC. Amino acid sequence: CAISTTGPKETQYF.

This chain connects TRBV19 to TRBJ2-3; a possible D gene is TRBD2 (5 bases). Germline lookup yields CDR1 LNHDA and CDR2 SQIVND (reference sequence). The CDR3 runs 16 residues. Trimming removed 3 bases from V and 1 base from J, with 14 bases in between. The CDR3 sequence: CASSMPMGRGTDTQYF. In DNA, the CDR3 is TGTGCCAGTAGTATGCCCATGGGGAGAGGCACAGATACGCAGTATTTT. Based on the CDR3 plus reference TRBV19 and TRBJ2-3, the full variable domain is DGGITQSPKYLFRKEGQNVTLSCEQNLNHDAMYWYRQDPGQGLRLIYYSQIVNDFQKGDIAEGYSVSREKKESFPLTVTSAQKNPTAFYLCASSMPMGRGTDTQYFGPGTRLTVL.

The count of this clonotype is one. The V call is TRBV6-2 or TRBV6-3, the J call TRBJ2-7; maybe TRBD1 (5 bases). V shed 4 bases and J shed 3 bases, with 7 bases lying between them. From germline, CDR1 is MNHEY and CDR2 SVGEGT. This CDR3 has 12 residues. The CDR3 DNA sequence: TGTGCCAGCAGTTGGCAGGGCTACGAGCAGTACTTC. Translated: CASSWQGYEQYF.